The 13 T cell receptor beta chains in this list originate from one sample, sequenced in a study of shared clonotypes between healthy human individuals. Measured with immunoSEQ multiplex PCR; TCRdb has only the in-frame clones, and not every one. Seen here are more than 2,000,000 clones, approximately 93% observed once, and the top ten hold about 0.37%. The material sequenced was naive CD4+ T cells from PBMCs. As for subset: CD45RA+ positively selected. The receptors were gathered from a man younger than 35 in good health. Some clones in this sample may be carry-over from other donors' samples.

About this clone itself: Germline is not matched at one junction end, which may reflect a read error. The chain links TRBV29-1 to TRBJ2-7; 11 nucleotides match TRBD1. Germline CDR1 reads SQVTM; CDR2 reads ANQGSEA. The CDR3 contains 15 residues. DNA of the CDR3: TGCAGCGTCGAAGGGTTGGGACAGGGGGCCTACGAGCAGTACTTC. It specifies CSVEGLGQGAYEQYF.

The rearrangement uses TRBV29-1 and TRBJ1-1, with a possible D match to TRBD1 (6 bases). CDR1 SQVTM and CDR2 ANQGSEA come from the germline V gene. CDR3 length: 14 amino acids. With 6 bases removed from V and 5 bases from J, the gap between germline ends came to 19 bases. The CDR3 loop is CSVGGGVGSTEAFF. The CDR3 coding sequence is TGCAGCGTCGGAGGGGGGGTTGGGTCGACTGAAGCTTTCTTT.

Concerning this clone itself: The sample holds other DNA sequences that translate to the same CDR3. The chain combines TRBV28 with TRBJ1-2; D gene uncertain. This CDR3 has 12 amino acids. Trimming took 3 bases from V and 8 from J, leaving 10 bases between them. Germline CDR1 reads MDHEN; CDR2 reads SYDVKM. Here the CDR3 reads CASSFGVGGYTF. In DNA form, the CDR3 reads TGTGCCAGCAGTTTCGGGGTTGGGGGCTACACCTTC.

The chain couples TRBV2 to TRBJ1-5, with D perhaps TRBD1 (5 bases). Per the germline V gene, CDR1 is SNHLY and CDR2 is FYNNEI. The CDR3 runs 14 residues. Trimming shortened V by 2 bases and J by 8 bases, and 13 bases separated the two germline ends. This CDR3 is CASSERGGVKPQHF. Here the CDR3 DNA reads TGTGCCAGCAGTGAACGTGGAGGGGTGAAGCCCCAGCATTTT.

The V and J genes are TRBV7-2 and TRBJ2-4; 8 bases line up with TRBD2. The germline V gene encodes CDR1 SGHTA and CDR2 FQGNSA. The CDR3 loop spans 15 amino acids. The V segment lost 8 bases and the J segment 0 bases; nucleotides outside the gene matches: 6. The CDR3 protein is CASAAGGLAKNIQYF. The CDR3 region has the DNA TGTGCCAGCGCCGCGGGGGGCTTAGCCAAAAACATTCAGTACTTC.

This clone was found once. The chain recombines TRBV5-1 with TRBJ2-7, with D possibly TRBD2 on 5 matching bases. Trimming pared 1 base from V and 3 bases from J, leaving 17 bases between. Germline V lookup: CDR1 SGHRS, CDR2 YFSETQ. The CDR3 sequence is 16 residues long. The CDR3 loop is CASSLMTSQGGYEQYF. The CDR3 DNA sequence: TGCGCCAGCAGCTTGATGACGTCCCAAGGAGGCTACGAGCAGTACTTC.

The chain couples TRBV10-3 to TRBJ1-4; D ambiguous. The length of the CDR3 is 12 residues. Trimming removed 7 bases at V and 7 bases at J, with 10 bases between. The germline V gene encodes CDR1 ENHRY and CDR2 SYGVKD. CDR3 amino acids: CAIKGEAEKLFF. In nucleotides, the CDR3 is TGTGCCATCAAGGGTGAGGCTGAAAAACTGTTTTTT.

The chain is built from TRBV6-1 and TRBJ2-7, with 8 bases lining up with TRBD1. Germline V lookup: CDR1 MNHNS, CDR2 SASEGT. The CDR3 spans 13 residues. The J segment lost 6 bases and the V segment lost 6 bases, leaving 7 bases of the junction unmatched. CDR3 amino acids: CASRVGQGSEQYF. The DNA of the CDR3 is TGTGCCAGCAGAGTCGGACAGGGAAGCGAGCAGTACTTC.

This clone was observed once. The V and J genes are TRBV19 and TRBJ1-2; 11 positions agree with TRBD1. The CDR3 contains 17 residues. J lost 4 bases, V lost 3 bases, and 10 bases had no gene match. CDR1 is LNHDA, CDR2 SQIVND, per germline (reference sequence). The CDR3 DNA sequence: TGTGCCAGTAGTATTTCCGGGACAGGGGGAAGGCTCTATGGCTACACCTTC. This sequence encodes CASSISGTGGRLYGYTF.

The rearrangement links TRBV4-1 to TRBJ2-2; 9 bases map to TRBD2. From germline, CDR1 is MGHRA and CDR2 YSYEKL. The CDR3 covers 16 residues. Losses at the gene ends were 4 bases for V and 4 bases for J; bases not matched to a gene: 7. In DNA, the CDR3 is TGCGCCAGCAGCCCAGGGGGTAGCGGGGGCACCGGGGAGCTGTTTTTT. Translation: CASSPGGSGGTGELFF.

This clone was found once. This chain uses TRBV9 with TRBJ2-3, with 7 bases fitting TRBD2. Trimming took 3 bases from V and 6 from J; bases not matched to a gene: 13. The CDR3 runs 16 residues. CDR1 SGDLS and CDR2 YYNGEE come from the germline V gene. CDR3 sequence: CASSEGPGGTWDTQYF. DNA for the CDR3: TGTGCCAGCAGCGAGGGGCCGGGGGGAACTTGGGATACGCAGTATTTT.

The chain carries TRBV28 and TRBJ2-7, with 9 bases aligning to TRBD2. The V gene end was trimmed by 4 bases and the J gene end by 3 bases; junction bases not matched to a gene: 7. The germline CDR1 and CDR2 sequences are MDHEN and SYDVKM. This CDR3 spans 15 amino acids. CDR3 in DNA: TGTGCCAGCAGTTGGGGCGGGAGGGCCCTCTACGAGCAGTACTTC. It is translated as CASSWGGRALYEQYF.

The CDR3 DNA follows: TGTGCCACCAGCAGAGGGGCAGGGGGCGCGAAGGTGAACACCATATATTTT. Translating it yields CATSRGAGGAKVNTIYF. This chain joins TRBV15 and TRBJ1-3, with TRBD1 matching 8 bases. Per the germline V gene, CDR1 is LNHNV and CDR2 is YYDKDF (reference sequence). With V trimmed by 1 base and J by 7 bases, 12 bases remained unmatched. This CDR3 has 17 residues.